These T cell receptor beta chains were read from a single sample in a study of PD-1 blockade in classical Hodgkin lymphoma. Using immunoSEQ multiplex PCR, the repertoire was profiled, and TCRdb retains in-frame clones only, with some absent. The repertoire holds 80,000 to 95,000 clones, about 83% seen once, with over 15% in the top ten. Sequencing used peripheral blood mononuclear cells (PBMCs), obtained before the fourth cycle of nivolumab. These receptors were taken from a human donor with classical Hodgkin lymphoma. CDR3s include the opening cysteine and the closing phenylalanine or tryptophan.

J	V	CDR3
TRBJ1-2	TRBV5-1	CASSITGRSDGYTF
TRBJ2-5	TRBV29-1	CSVERGRRETQYF
TRBJ2-7	TRBV7-9	CASSFHRDEQYF
TRBJ2-7	TRBV7-6	CAAGIGYEQYF
TRBJ2-5	TRBV7-9	CASSLVAGGETQYF
TRBJ2-7	TRBV25-1	CASSSPGGAYEQYF
TRBJ1-5	TRBV5-1	CASSLDSPDGPQHF
TRBJ1-2	TRBV9	CASSAANGRGRHGYTF
TRBJ1-1	TRBV10-3	CAISERGHTEAFF
TRBJ1-6	TRBV2	CASSKGGDSPLHF
TRBJ2-1	TRBV27	CASRPGQGINEQFF
TRBJ2-7	TRBV9	CASSARTGLAVYEQYF
TRBJ1-2	TRBV10-3	CAISALGAAYGYTF
TRBJ2-1	TRBV5-1	CASGYRDGWNEQFF
TRBJ1-4	TRBV27	CASSILGGTVANEKLFF
TRBJ2-5	TRBV5-6	CASSFDQEETQYF
TRBJ2-1	TRBV7-2	CASSLALPSEQFF
TRBJ1-2	TRBV6-1	CASSEGQPINYGYTF
TRBJ2-1	TRBV4-2	CASSPSTSGSYNEQFF
TRBJ2-7	TRBV5-1	CASSFSWGTSGYEQYF
TRBJ1-2	TRBV19	CASTRGGAYGYTF
TRBJ1-5	TRBV18	CASSSPRGGSNQPQHF
TRBJ1-3	TRBV29-1	CSVGTATRGNTIYF
TRBJ1-2	TRBV16	CASSRGTGRNTF
TRBJ2-3	TRBV11-3	CASSSPGAGSTDTQYF
TRBJ2-2	TRBV30	CAWRTGAFTGELFF
TRBJ2-1	TRBV19	CASSALRTGSGTSGSYEQFF
TRBJ2-1	TRBV5-3	CARSPGGNEQFF
TRBJ1-2	TRBV10-3	CAIRWGVNYGYTF